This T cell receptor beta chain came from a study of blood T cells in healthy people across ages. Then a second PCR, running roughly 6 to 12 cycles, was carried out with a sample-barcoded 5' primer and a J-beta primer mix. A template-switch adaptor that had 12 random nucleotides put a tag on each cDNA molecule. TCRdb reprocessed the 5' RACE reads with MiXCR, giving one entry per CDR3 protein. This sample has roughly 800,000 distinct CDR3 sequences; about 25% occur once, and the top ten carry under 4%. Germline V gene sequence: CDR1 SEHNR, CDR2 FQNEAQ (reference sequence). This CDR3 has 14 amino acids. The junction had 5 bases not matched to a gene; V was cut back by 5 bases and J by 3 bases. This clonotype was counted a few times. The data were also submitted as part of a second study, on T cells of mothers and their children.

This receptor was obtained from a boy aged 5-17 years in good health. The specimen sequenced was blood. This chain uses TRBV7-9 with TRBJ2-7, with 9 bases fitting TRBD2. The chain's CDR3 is CASSRTSESYEQYF. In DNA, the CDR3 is TGTGCCAGCAGCCGGACTAGCGAAAGCTACGAGCAGTACTTC. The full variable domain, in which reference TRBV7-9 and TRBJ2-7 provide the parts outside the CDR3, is DTGVSQNPRHKITKRGQNVTFRCDPISEHNRLYWYRQTLGQGPEFLTYFQNEAQLEKSRLLSDRFSAERPKGSFSTLEIQRTEQGDSAMYLCASSRTSESYEQYFGPGTRLTVT.